A selection of T cell receptor beta chains follows, all from one sample in a study of blood T cells in healthy people across ages. TCRdb called the 5' RACE reads again in MiXCR, with one record for every CDR3 protein. The profile shows about 1 million distinct CDR3 sequences, about 23% of them singletons. These data are also associated with another study on T cells of mothers and their children.

The material sequenced was blood. The receptors were gathered from a girl aged 2-10 years in good health. CDR3s include the opening cysteine and the closing phenylalanine or tryptophan. A D gene is named only where the DNA matches it firmly. For some rows the clone size is stated as once, few or many, or as a class when expanded; others skip it.

>TRBV20-1|.|TRBJ2-5|TRBD2
CSARALAEVEETQYF
TGCAGTGCTAGAGCACTAGCGGAGGTTGAAGAGACCCAGTACTTC
>TRBV2|.|TRBJ1-2|TRBD1
CASQGAQGVNGYTF
TGTGCCAGTCAGGGGGCGCAGGGGGTGAATGGCTACACCTTC
>TRBV4-1|.|TRBJ2-1|.
CASTRDGHEQFF
TGCGCCAGTACCCGGGATGGGCATGAGCAGTTCTTC
>TRBV10-3|.|TRBJ2-1|.
CAISAPEAYYNEQFF
TGTGCCATCAGTGCCCCGGAGGCCTACTACAATGAGCAGTTCTTC
>TRBV12-3/TRBV12-4|few|TRBJ1-5|.
CASRPGLGQPQHF
TGTGCCAGCAGGCCGGGGCTGGGTCAGCCCCAGCATTTT
>TRBV2|.|TRBJ1-4|TRBD1
CASADLGTGGEKLFF
TGTGCCAGCGCTGATCTCGGGACAGGGGGTGAAAAACTGTTTTTT
>TRBV28|few|TRBJ2-7|TRBD2
CASSLLLAGGSYEQYF
TGTGCCAGCAGTTTACTACTAGCGGGAGGATCCTACGAGCAGTACTTC
>TRBV6-5|.|TRBJ1-5|.
CASSYSGGIGPQHF
TGTGCCAGCAGTTACTCGGGAGGAATCGGGCCCCAGCATTTT
>TRBV3-1|few|TRBJ2-4|.
CASSQEGVAKNIQYF
TGTGCCAGCAGCCAAGAAGGGGTAGCCAAAAACATTCAGTACTTC
>TRBV5-1|.|TRBJ2-5|.
CASSWTPGQKMETQYF
TGCGCCAGCAGCTGGACCCCCGGGCAGAAAATGGAGACCCAGTACTTC
>TRBV9|few|TRBJ2-5|TRBD1
CASSDDRVGETQYF
TGTGCCAGCAGCGACGACAGGGTGGGAGAGACCCAGTACTTC
>TRBV7-3|.|TRBJ2-3|TRBD2
CASSRTSGSSDTQYF
TGTGCCAGCAGCCGAACTAGCGGGAGTTCAGATACGCAGTATTTT
>TRBV15|few|TRBJ1-4|TRBD1
CATSRGMGQSPEKLFF
TGTGCCACCAGCAGAGGTATGGGACAGAGTCCGGAAAAACTGTTTTTT
>TRBV4-1|few|TRBJ2-7|TRBD1
CASSQEDRASYEQYF
TGCGCCAGCAGCCAAGAGGACAGGGCCTCCTACGAGCAGTACTTC
>TRBV27|.|TRBJ2-6|TRBD2
CASSPLGGGTGANVLTF
TGTGCCAGCAGCCCCCTGGGGGGAGGGACTGGGGCCAACGTCCTGACTTTC
>TRBV24-1|once|TRBJ2-1|TRBD2
CASAGGLAGGPGHNEQFF
TGTGCCAGCGCGGGGGGACTAGCGGGAGGGCCTGGCCACAATGAGCAGTTCTTC
>TRBV4-2|.|TRBJ1-4|.
CASSPGTDEKLFF
TGTGCCAGCAGCCCCGGGACGGATGAAAAACTGTTTTTT
>TRBV7-9|few|TRBJ2-1|.
CASSLPGVYNEQFF
TGTGCCAGCAGCTTACCGGGGGTTTACAATGAGCAGTTCTTC
>TRBV6-5|.|TRBJ2-1|.
CASQGLLGNEQFF
TGTGCCAGCCAGGGTCTTTTGGGCAATGAGCAGTTCTTC
>TRBV7-9|.|TRBJ1-6|.
CASVDSPLHF
TGTGCCAGCGTGGATTCACCCCTCCACTTT
>TRBV27|.|TRBJ1-1|.
CASRGIRGTEAFF
TGTGCCAGCAGAGGGATCAGGGGCACTGAAGCTTTCTTT
>TRBV12-3/TRBV12-4|.|TRBJ2-7|TRBD2
CASSLIGLAYEQYF
TGCGCCAGCAGCCTAATTGGACTAGCCTACGAGCAGTACTTC
>TRBV27|few|TRBJ2-5|.
CASSLQSGGETQYF
TGTGCCAGCAGTTTACAGAGTGGGGGAGAGACCCAGTACTTC
>TRBV19|.|TRBJ2-3|TRBD1
CASRIQGAGTDTQYF
TGTGCCAGTAGGATACAGGGGGCAGGCACAGATACGCAGTATTTT
>TRBV5-6|.|TRBJ2-7|.
CASSPISGTGEPYEQYF
TGTGCCAGCAGCCCAATTTCGGGTACGGGTGAACCCTACGAGCAGTACTTC
>TRBV12-3/TRBV12-4|few|TRBJ1-2|.
CASSFDGYGYTF
TGTGCCAGCAGTTTCGACGGCTATGGCTACACCTTC
>TRBV9|.|TRBJ2-3|TRBD2
CASSVGGLAGRKSTDTQYF
TGTGCCAGCAGCGTAGGGGGACTAGCGGGGCGGAAGAGCACAGATACGCAGTATTTT
>TRBV4-3|few|TRBJ2-6|.
CASSQELRAGANVLTF
TGCGCCAGCAGCCAAGAGTTAAGAGCTGGGGCCAACGTCCTGACTTTC
>TRBV9|.|TRBJ2-1|TRBD2
CASSAGGTEYNEQFF
TGTGCCAGCAGCGCGGGGGGGACTGAGTACAATGAGCAGTTCTTC
>TRBV6-4|few|TRBJ1-2|.
CASSDSPGDGGYTF
TGTGCCAGCAGTGACTCGCCAGGGGATGGTGGCTACACCTTC
>TRBV4-3|once|TRBJ1-4|TRBD1
CASSVSGQGASTNEKLFF
TGCGCCAGCAGCGTCTCGGGACAGGGGGCCTCAACTAATGAAAAACTGTTTTTT
>TRBV25-1|.|TRBJ2-7|.
CASSERWVLQQYF
TGTGCCAGCAGTGAACGGTGGGTATTACAGCAGTACTTC
>TRBV7-8|few|TRBJ2-1|TRBD2
CASSLGGTSGRGEQFF
TGTGCCAGCAGCTTAGGTGGGACTAGCGGGAGGGGCGAGCAGTTCTTC
>TRBV28|.|TRBJ1-1|.
CASRRTAELTEAFF
TGTGCCAGCAGAAGGACAGCCGAACTTACTGAAGCTTTCTTT
>TRBV15|.|TRBJ2-1|.
CATSNRATGYGEQFF
TGTGCCACCAGCAATCGCGCCACAGGGTACGGTGAGCAGTTCTTC
>TRBV9|few|TRBJ2-3|.
CASSVGGSGTDTQYF
TGTGCCAGCAGCGTAGGCGGTTCGGGCACAGATACGCAGTATTTT
>TRBV5-6|few|TRBJ2-5|TRBD1
CASSLDRDRQETQYF
TGTGCCAGCAGCTTGGATCGGGACAGACAAGAGACCCAGTACTTC
>TRBV6-1|.|TRBJ2-5|.
CASLGWLQETQYF
TGTGCCAGTCTCGGGTGGCTTCAAGAGACCCAGTACTTC
>TRBV5-1|once|TRBJ2-1|.
CASSPTGSYNGQFF
TGCGCCAGCAGCCCCACAGGATCCTACAATGGGCAGTTCTTC
>TRBV7-2|.|TRBJ2-2|TRBD1
CASSLRTGNAGELFF
TGTGCCAGCAGCTTAAGGACAGGGAACGCCGGGGAGCTGTTTTTT
>TRBV7-2|.|TRBJ2-5|.
CASSTWKETQYF
TGCGCCAGCAGCACCTGGAAAGAGACCCAGTACTTC
>TRBV25-1|.|TRBJ2-5|TRBD1
CASSESYRGWRRETQYF
TGTGCCAGCAGTGAGTCTTACAGGGGGTGGAGGCGAGAGACCCAGTACTTC
>TRBV20-1|few|TRBJ2-5|TRBD2
CSARLAGVRETQYF
TGCAGTGCTAGACTAGCGGGAGTGCGGGAGACCCAGTACTTC
>TRBV28|few|TRBJ2-4|TRBD1
CASSLGGQGGFDIQYF
TGTGCCAGCAGTTTAGGGGGACAGGGTGGGTTCGACATTCAGTACTTC
>TRBV5-1|.|TRBJ2-7|.
CASSRAIGGNEQYF
TGCGCCAGCTCAAGGGCAATTGGAGGAAACGAGCAGTACTTC
>TRBV7-3|.|TRBJ2-3|TRBD2
CASSRSGGFTDTQYF
TGTGCCAGCAGCCGTAGCGGGGGGTTTACAGATACGCAGTATTTT
>TRBV7-9|.|TRBJ2-7|TRBD2
CASSLAFPGERGEQYF
TGTGCCAGCAGCTTAGCTTTCCCGGGGGAGCGGGGCGAGCAGTACTTC
>TRBV29-1|.|TRBJ1-1|.
CSVVGRLNTEAFF
TGCAGCGTTGTTGGCAGGCTGAACACTGAAGCTTTCTTT
>TRBV12-3/TRBV12-4|.|TRBJ2-5|TRBD2
CASSPRGGVETQYF
TGTGCCAGCAGTCCCCGGGGGGGCGTGGAGACCCAGTACTTC
>TRBV29-1|few|TRBJ2-1|TRBD2
CSVYGRSSYNEQFF
TGCAGCGTTTACGGGAGGTCCTCCTACAATGAGCAGTTCTTC
>TRBV7-9|few|TRBJ1-1|.
CASSSMIGQFVEAFF
TGTGCCAGCAGCTCCATGATCGGACAATTTGTTGAAGCTTTCTTT
>TRBV4-3|few|TRBJ1-2|.
CASSQADRDLWQGYTF
TGCGCCAGCAGCCAAGCCGACCGGGACCTCTGGCAGGGCTACACCTTC
>TRBV28|.|TRBJ2-5|.
CASSSTLSTSKQYF
TGTGCCAGCAGTTCCACCCTGTCTACATCAAAGCAGTACTTC
>TRBV7-3|.|TRBJ2-5|.
CASSLSSHQETQYF
TGTGCCAGCAGCTTAAGCTCCCACCAAGAGACCCAGTACTTC
>TRBV9|.|TRBJ2-3|.
CASSVRTEFSTDTQYF
TGTGCCAGCAGCGTCCGGACGGAGTTCAGCACAGATACGCAGTATTTT
>TRBV29-1|few|TRBJ2-1|TRBD1
CSGTGTETVSSYNEQFF
TGCAGCGGTACCGGGACAGAGACCGTAAGCTCCTACAATGAGCAGTTCTTC
>TRBV28|.|TRBJ2-5|TRBD2
CASSYGTSGQETQYF
TGTGCCAGCAGTTACGGGACTAGCGGCCAAGAGACCCAGTACTTC